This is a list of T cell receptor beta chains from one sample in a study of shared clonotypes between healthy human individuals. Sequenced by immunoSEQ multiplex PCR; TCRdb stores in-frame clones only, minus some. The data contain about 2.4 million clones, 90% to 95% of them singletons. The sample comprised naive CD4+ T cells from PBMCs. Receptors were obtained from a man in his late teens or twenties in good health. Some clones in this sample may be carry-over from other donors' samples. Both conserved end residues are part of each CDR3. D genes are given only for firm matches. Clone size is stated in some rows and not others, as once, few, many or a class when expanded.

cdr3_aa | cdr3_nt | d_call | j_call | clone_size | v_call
CASRESPDRVVYEQYF | TGCGCCAGCAGAGAGAGCCCCGACAGGGTAGTCTACGAGCAGTACTTC | TRBD1 | TRBJ2-7 | . | TRBV5-1
CAGGTELGEQYF | TGTGCCGGGGGGACCGAATTGGGCGAGCAGTACTTC | . | TRBJ2-7 | . | TRBV28
CASSSNLAGDYNEQFF | TGCGCCAGCAGCTCCAACCTAGCGGGAGACTACAATGAGCAGTTCTTC | TRBD2 | TRBJ2-1 | . | TRBV5-1
CASSEDRVLARKLFF | TGTGCCAGCAGTGAGGACAGGGTCCTGGCGAGAAAACTGTTTTTT | TRBD1 | TRBJ1-4 | . | TRBV25-1
CASSRSATGELFF | TGTGCCAGCAGCCGTTCGGCGACCGGGGAGCTGTTTTTT | . | TRBJ2-2 | . | TRBV7-3
CASSLSGSGETQYF | TGTGCCAGCAGCTTAAGTGGGAGCGGAGAGACCCAGTACTTC | . | TRBJ2-5 | . | TRBV7-3
CASKIQRGVSYEQYF | TGTGCCAGCAAAATACAGAGGGGAGTGAGCTACGAGCAGTACTTC | . | TRBJ2-7 | . | TRBV6-5
CATHGSTDTQYF | TGTGCCACTCACGGGTCGACAGATACGCAGTATTTT | . | TRBJ2-3 | . | TRBV28
CATSSPGVVYEQYF | TGTGCCACCTCAAGCCCCGGAGTTGTCTACGAGCAGTACTTC | . | TRBJ2-7 | . | TRBV28
CASSLRGPTFGPQHF | TGTGCCAGCAGTTTAAGAGGCCCGACCTTCGGGCCCCAGCATTTT | . | TRBJ1-5 | few | TRBV28
CASSRSGDSYNEQFF | TGTGCCAGCAGCCGAAGCGGAGACTCCTACAATGAGCAGTTCTTC | . | TRBJ2-1 | . | TRBV7-3
CASSSAGAGAETQYF | TGTGCCAGCAGTTCCGCAGGGGCCGGCGCAGAGACCCAGTACTTC | . | TRBJ2-5 | . | TRBV27
CASSLTGLSGYTF | TGTGCCAGCAGCTTGACAGGCTTGTCAGGCTACACCTTC | . | TRBJ1-2 | . | TRBV7-8
CASSAGQPPFTDTQYF | TGTGCCAGTAGCGCTGGACAGCCTCCCTTCACAGATACGCAGTATTTT | . | TRBJ2-3 | . | TRBV19
CASSPADRVGTEAFF | TGTGCCAGCAGCCCGGCGGACAGGGTGGGCACTGAAGCTTTCTTT | TRBD1 | TRBJ1-1 | . | TRBV28
CASSYASSRIWQPQHF | TGTGCCAGCAGTTACGCCAGTTCGCGTATTTGGCAGCCCCAGCATTTT | . | TRBJ1-5 | . | TRBV6-6
CASSLASGRGYNEQFF | TGTGCCAGCAGCTTAGCTAGCGGGAGGGGGTACAATGAGCAGTTCTTC | TRBD2 | TRBJ2-1 | . | TRBV7-9
CASSGFRGGETQYF | TGTGCCAGCAGCGGATTCAGGGGTGGAGAGACCCAGTACTTC | . | TRBJ2-5 | . | TRBV5-6
CASSLGDRVYGYTF | TGCGCCAGCAGCTTGGGGGACAGGGTCTATGGCTACACCTTC | TRBD1 | TRBJ1-2 | . | TRBV5-1
CASGRPNQNTGELFF | TGTGCCAGCGGCCGCCCGAACCAGAACACCGGGGAGCTGTTTTTT | . | TRBJ2-2 | . | TRBV5-4
CASSSERNTGELFF | TGTGCCAGCAGCTCCGAACGGAACACCGGGGAGCTGTTTTTT | . | TRBJ2-2 | . | TRBV5-8
CAISVGQGYNYGYTF | TGTGCCATCAGTGTAGGGCAGGGGTATAACTATGGCTACACCTTC | . | TRBJ1-2 | . | TRBV10-3
CASSAGPPYEQYF | TGTGCCAGCAGCGCCGGGCCCCCCTACGAGCAGTACTTC | . | TRBJ2-7 | . | TRBV6-6
CASSGGQGASYGYTF | TGTGCCAGCAGTGGGGGACAGGGGGCCAGCTATGGCTACACCTTC | TRBD1 | TRBJ1-2 | once | TRBV2
CASSKSGLAEGELFF | TGTGCCAGCAGCAAATCTGGACTAGCTGAAGGGGAGCTGTTTTTT | TRBD2 | TRBJ2-2 | . | TRBV5-6
CASSQGRGTYEQYF | TGCGCCAGCAGCCAAGGACGGGGGACCTACGAGCAGTACTTC | . | TRBJ2-7 | few | TRBV4-3
CASSVGGSTGELFF | TGTGCCAGCAGCGTAGGAGGGAGCACCGGGGAGCTGTTTTTT | . | TRBJ2-2 | . | TRBV9
CASSFNRGNEQFF | TGTGCCAGCAGTTTTAACAGGGGCAATGAGCAGTTCTTC | TRBD1 | TRBJ2-1 | . | TRBV28
CASSLVQGAHEQYF | TGTGCCAGCAGCTTAGTTCAGGGGGCCCACGAGCAGTACTTC | TRBD1 | TRBJ2-7 | . | TRBV7-9
CASSGAGVRSTDTQYF | TGTGCCAGCAGCGGGGCAGGCGTGAGATCCACAGATACGCAGTATTTT | . | TRBJ2-3 | . | TRBV5-6
CASSDPQWRDSNEQFF | TGTGCCAGCAGCGATCCTCAGTGGCGGGATAGCAATGAGCAGTTCTTC | . | TRBJ2-1 | . | TRBV7-9
CASSLNQETQYF | TGTGCCAGCAGCTTGAACCAAGAGACCCAGTACTTC | . | TRBJ2-5 | . | TRBV5-6
CASSLGVYRDEQFF | TGTGCCAGCAGTTTGGGAGTTTACAGGGATGAGCAGTTCTTC | . | TRBJ2-1 | . | TRBV27
CASRVGRTLNEKLFF | TGTGCCAGCAGAGTCGGACGGACACTTAATGAAAAACTGTTTTTT | . | TRBJ1-4 | . | TRBV2
CASSFGPQRAFF | TGTGCCAGCAGTTTCGGCCCTCAGAGGGCTTTCTTT | . | TRBJ1-1 | . | TRBV28
CASSLDLTGYEQYF | TGTGCCAGCAGCTTAGATCTTACGGGGTACGAGCAGTACTTC | . | TRBJ2-7 | once | TRBV11-2
CASSSQGATNEKLFF | TGCGCCAGCAGCTCCCAGGGGGCAACTAATGAAAAACTGTTTTTT | TRBD1 | TRBJ1-4 | . | TRBV5-1
CASSQSSGSSDTQYF | TGCGCCAGCAGCCAATCTAGCGGGAGCTCAGATACGCAGTATTTT | TRBD2 | TRBJ2-3 | . | TRBV4-1
CASSAPGTSYEQYF | TGTGCCAGCAGCGCCCCCGGGACCTCCTACGAGCAGTACTTC | . | TRBJ2-7 | . | TRBV9
CAISESVSSGYEQYF | TGTGCCATCAGTGAGTCGGTGTCTAGCGGGTACGAGCAGTACTTC | TRBD2 | TRBJ2-7 | . | TRBV10-3
CAIAGQGATQYF | TGTGCCATCGCCGGACAGGGGGCGACGCAGTATTTT | TRBD1 | TRBJ2-3 | . | TRBV10-3
CASSPGLGNTIYF | TGTGCCAGCAGCCCAGGGCTCGGAAACACCATATATTTT | . | TRBJ1-3 | . | TRBV6-1
CASIRDRAIDTQYF | TGTGCCAGCATCCGGGACAGGGCTATAGATACGCAGTATTTT | TRBD1 | TRBJ2-3 | . | TRBV2
CASSGQGANYEQYF | TGTGCCAGCAGTGGACAGGGGGCAAACTACGAGCAGTACTTC | TRBD1 | TRBJ2-7 | . | TRBV2